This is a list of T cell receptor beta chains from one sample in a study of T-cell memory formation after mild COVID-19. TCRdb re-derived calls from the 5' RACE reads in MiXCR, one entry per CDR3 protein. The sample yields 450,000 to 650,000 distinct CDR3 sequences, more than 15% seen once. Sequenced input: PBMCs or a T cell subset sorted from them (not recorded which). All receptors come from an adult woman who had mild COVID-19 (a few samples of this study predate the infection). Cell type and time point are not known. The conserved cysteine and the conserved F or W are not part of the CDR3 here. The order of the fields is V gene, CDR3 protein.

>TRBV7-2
ASSPSGLHYNEQF
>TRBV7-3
ASSTGSGDTQY
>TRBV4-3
ASSQSGGTEAF
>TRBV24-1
ATSDRQGISTTGELF
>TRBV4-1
ASSQAGQGAGETQY
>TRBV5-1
ASSHDLLAGNNEQF
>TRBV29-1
SVKWYSPLH
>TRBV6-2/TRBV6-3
ASRPQAGELF
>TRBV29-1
SVVGTRSGIYEQY
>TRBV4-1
ASSQDPHNEKLF
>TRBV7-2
ASSSPMSTGGVGNTIY
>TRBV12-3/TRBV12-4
ASSLKTGHEQY
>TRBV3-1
ASSLGRAGISYNEQF
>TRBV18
ASSSGQTLSGYEQY
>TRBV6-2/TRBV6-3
ASRNAGTGGEKLF
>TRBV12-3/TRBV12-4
ASSLVPGTGGFKGNEQY
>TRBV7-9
ASSLGTGTLYGYT
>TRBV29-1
SVYSGDGYT
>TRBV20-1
SARGGRGFNQPQH
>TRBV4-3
ASSQDYGLIYGYT
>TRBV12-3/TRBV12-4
ASSLIQGETQY
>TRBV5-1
ASSLADLGDEQF
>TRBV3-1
ASSQFSTEAF
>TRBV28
ASRESGGRPNTGELF
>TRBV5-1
ASSPRTGQGSPLH
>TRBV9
ASSVSTNPEQF
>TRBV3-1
ASSQRTWDTQY
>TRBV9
ASSAGTGTYTGELF
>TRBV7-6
ASSFRRNPNSPLH
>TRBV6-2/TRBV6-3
AIAHHLAGGPDTQY
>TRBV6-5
ASSYSGRYYGYT
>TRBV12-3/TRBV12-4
ASSSPGWSRAGELF
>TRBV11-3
ASSLMGAENIQY
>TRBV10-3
ASRSGQQGQPQH
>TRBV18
ASSPSGTAYYEQY
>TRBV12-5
ASGLVQGRDTDTQY
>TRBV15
ATSRVRERDEQY
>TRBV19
ASSIATRAQPQH
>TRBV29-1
SVEDPGEAF
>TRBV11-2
ASSTLPGTSGVYEQY
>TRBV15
ATSIDRGSGNTIY
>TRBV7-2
ASSFSLREKLF
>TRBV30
AWRLPQGGNQPQH
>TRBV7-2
ASSLAAAAEAF
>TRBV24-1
ATSASGGNQPQH
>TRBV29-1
SVEAGTGRSGELF
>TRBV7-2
ASSPHGGGEKLF
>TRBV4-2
ASSQRTDSYEQY
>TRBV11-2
ASSAGSGETQY
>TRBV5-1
ASSLQKGREETQY
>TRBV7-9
ASTSGSGPYNEQF
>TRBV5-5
ASSFPETGDTGELF
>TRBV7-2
ASSLDIRINSPLH
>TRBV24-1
ATSDLPGTEGTDTQY